The clone carrying this T cell receptor (beta chain) was observed many times. Germline-derived CDR1 and CDR2 are MNHNS and SASEGT. There are 14 residues in the CDR3. Trimming stripped 8 bases from V and 3 bases from J, with 17 bases between. The entry originates in a study of T cells in Graves' hyperthyroidism and ophthalmopathy. Researchers amplified the TCR beta CDR3 regions from RNA transcripts. A set of HTBI primers served as the primers for a first-round RT-PCR of the TCR CDR3. MiXCR, run by TCRdb on the multiplex PCR reads, gives a single entry per CDR3 protein. The table includes roughly 630,000 distinct CDR3 sequences, 15% to 18% detected once. Over 18 months, lack of ophthalmopathy progression marked Graves' hyperthyroidism as stable. Aged 18 to 65, the patients had hyperthyroidism that was newly diagnosed and had lasted under 2 months.

The rearrangement joins TRBV6-1 to TRBJ2-7, with D possibly matching TRBD1 (6 bases). Material for sequencing was blood. This TCR came from a woman in her twenties or thirties with Graves' hyperthyroidism. CDR3 nucleotide sequence: TGTGCCAGCCAGTCGGATCTAGGGGGCTACGAGCAGTACTTC. Encoded protein: CASQSDLGGYEQYF.